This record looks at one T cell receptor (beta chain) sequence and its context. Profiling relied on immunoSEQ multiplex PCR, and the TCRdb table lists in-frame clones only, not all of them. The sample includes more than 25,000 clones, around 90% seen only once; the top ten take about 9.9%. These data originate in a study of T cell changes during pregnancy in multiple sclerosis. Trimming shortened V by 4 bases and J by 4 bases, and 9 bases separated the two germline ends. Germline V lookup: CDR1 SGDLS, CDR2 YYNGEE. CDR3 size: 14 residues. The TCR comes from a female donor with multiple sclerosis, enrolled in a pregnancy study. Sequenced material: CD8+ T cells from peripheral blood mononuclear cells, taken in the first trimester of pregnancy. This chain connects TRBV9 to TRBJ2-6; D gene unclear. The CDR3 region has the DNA TGTGCCAGCAGCCTCTTTCCCGGGGCCAACGTCCTGACTTTC. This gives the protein CASSLFPGANVLTF.